This T cell receptor beta chain was identified during a study of cytomegalovirus exposure and HLA in healthy donors. V dropped 1 base and J dropped 14 bases, with 16 bases sitting between them. This CDR3 contains 13 residues. CDR1 and CDR2 (germline): SEHNR, FQNEAQ (reference sequence). The PCR ran on 60 Vbeta and 13 Jbeta primers. Some clones are missing from TCRdb's copy, which holds only in-frame ones; the method was immunoSEQ multiplex PCR. The sample holds fewer than 100,000 clones, approximately 78% seen once. The TCR sequence derives from a male donor in good health and CMV-seropositive. Sequencing was done on a sample of PBMCs. J is TRBJ2-3 and V is TRBV7-9; D is unresolved. In DNA, the CDR3 is TGTGCCAGCAGCTTAGACGCGGCCAATCGAAGGTATTTT. It encodes CASSLDAANRRYF.